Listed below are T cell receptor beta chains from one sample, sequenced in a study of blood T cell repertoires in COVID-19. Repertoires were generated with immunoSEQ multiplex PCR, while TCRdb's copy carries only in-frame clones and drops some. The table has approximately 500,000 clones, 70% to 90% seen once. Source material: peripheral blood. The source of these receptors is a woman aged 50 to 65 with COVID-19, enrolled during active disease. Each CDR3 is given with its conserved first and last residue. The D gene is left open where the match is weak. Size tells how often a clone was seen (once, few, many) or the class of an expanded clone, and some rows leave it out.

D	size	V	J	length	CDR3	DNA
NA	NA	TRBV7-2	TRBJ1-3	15	CASSLNTGTGNTIYF	TGTGCCAGCAGCTTAAACACCGGGACTGGAAACACCATATATTTT
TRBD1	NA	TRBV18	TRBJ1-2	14	CASSPSGTGGGYTF	TGTGCCAGCTCACCCTCCGGGACAGGAGGTGGCTACACCTTC
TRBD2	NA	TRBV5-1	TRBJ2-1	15	CASSLERGDYNEQFF	TGCGCCAGCAGCTTGGAGCGGGGGGACTACAATGAGCAGTTCTTC
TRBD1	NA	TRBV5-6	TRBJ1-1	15	CASSLGQGAQAEAFF	TGTGCCAGCAGCTTAGGTCAGGGGGCGCAGGCTGAAGCTTTCTTT
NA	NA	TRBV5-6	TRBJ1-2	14	CASSRGLDSYGYTF	TGTGCCAGCAGCCGCGGCCTCGACAGCTATGGCTACACCTTC
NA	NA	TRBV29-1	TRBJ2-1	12	CSVARGYNEQFF	TGCAGCGTTGCACGGGGGTACAATGAGCAGTTCTTC
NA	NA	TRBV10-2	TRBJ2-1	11	CASGVYNEQFF	TGCGCCAGCGGAGTTTACAATGAGCAGTTCTTC
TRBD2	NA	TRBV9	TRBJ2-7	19	CASSVLHLAGASSTYEQYF	TGTGCCAGCAGCGTATTGCATCTAGCGGGGGCCTCCAGCACCTACGAGCAGTACTTC
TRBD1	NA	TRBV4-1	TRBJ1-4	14	CASRPGQRNEKLFF	TGCGCCAGCAGACCGGGACAGAGAAATGAAAAACTGTTTTTT
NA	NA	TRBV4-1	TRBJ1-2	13	CASSYDPGYGYTF	TGCGCCAGCAGCTACGACCCCGGGTATGGCTACACCTTC
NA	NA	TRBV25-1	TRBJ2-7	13	CASSEVEGLGQYF	TGTGCCAGCAGTGAGGTGGAGGGCCTGGGGCAGTACTTC
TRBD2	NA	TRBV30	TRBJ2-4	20	CAWSVPSGLAGAGAKNIQYF	TGTGCCTGGAGTGTACCGTCCGGACTAGCGGGTGCTGGGGCCAAAAACATTCAGTACTTC
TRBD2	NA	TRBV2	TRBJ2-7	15	CASSATGTSSYEQYF	TGTGCCAGCAGCGCGACCGGGACTAGCAGCTACGAGCAGTACTTC
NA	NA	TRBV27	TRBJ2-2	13	CASSPRAVGELFF	TGTGCCAGCAGCCCCCGCGCCGTCGGGGAGCTGTTTTTT
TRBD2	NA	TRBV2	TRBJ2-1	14	CASSVAGEGYEQFF	TGTGCCAGCAGTGTAGCGGGGGAGGGCTATGAGCAGTTCTTC
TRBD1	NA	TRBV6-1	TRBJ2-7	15	CASSEGQGVTYEQYF	TGTGCCAGCAGTGAGGGGCAGGGGGTTACCTACGAGCAGTACTTC
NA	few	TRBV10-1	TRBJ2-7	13	CASSESGRGEQYF	TGCGCCAGCAGTGAGTCCGGCCGGGGCGAGCAGTACTTC
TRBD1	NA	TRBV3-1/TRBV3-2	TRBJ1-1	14	CASSPGTGETEAFF	TGTGCCAGCAGCCCAGGGACAGGGGAAACTGAAGCTTTCTTT
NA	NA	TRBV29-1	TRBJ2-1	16	CSVVPSRGRNYNEQFF	TGCAGCGTTGTCCCCTCGAGAGGGCGGAACTACAATGAGCAGTTCTTC
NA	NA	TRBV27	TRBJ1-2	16	CASSLYGGGGADGYTF	TGTGCCAGCAGTTTATATGGCGGGGGAGGGGCTGATGGCTACACCTTC
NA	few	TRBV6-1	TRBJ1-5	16	CASSEWTAGGNQPQHF	TGTGCCAGCAGTGAATGGACCGCGGGAGGCAATCAGCCCCAGCATTTT
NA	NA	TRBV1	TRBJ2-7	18	CTSSQDLAGATIGHEQYF	TGCACCAGCAGCCAAGATTTGGCAGGGGCCACCATAGGTCACGAGCAGTACTTC
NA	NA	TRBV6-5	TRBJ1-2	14	CASGGTGYGSGYTF	TGTGCCAGCGGGGGGACGGGCTATGGTAGCGGCTACACCTTC
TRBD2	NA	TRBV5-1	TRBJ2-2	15	CASSLLAGGTGELFF	TGCGCCAGCAGCTTACTAGCGGGGGGAACCGGGGAGCTGTTTTTT
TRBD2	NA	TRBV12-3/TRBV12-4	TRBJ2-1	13	CASSATLAGGEFF	TGTGCCAGCAGTGCAACCCTAGCGGGGGGGGAGTTCTTC